This is a list of T cell receptor beta chains from one sample in a study of blood T cell repertoires in COVID-19. The data were produced by immunoSEQ multiplex PCR, yet TCRdb's version contains in-frame clones alone and is incomplete. Among tens of thousands of clones listed, around 76% were seen once. Sequencing was done on a sample of peripheral blood. The receptor set was obtained from a human donor in a cohort sampled during active COVID-19. Each CDR3 is given with its conserved first and last residue. The D gene is left open where the match is weak. For some rows the clone size is stated as once, few or many, or as a class when expanded; others skip it.

clone_size: few; v_call: TRBV4-2; d_call: TRBD1; j_call: TRBJ2-7; cdr3_aa: CASSQEGGRAYEQYF; cdr3_nt: TGTGCCAGCAGCCAAGAAGGGGGCAGGGCCTACGAGCAGTACTTC
clone_size: NA; v_call: TRBV9; d_call: TRBD1; j_call: TRBJ2-5; cdr3_aa: CASSKGQLAQETQYF; cdr3_nt: TGTGCCAGCAGCAAGGGACAGCTTGCTCAAGAGACCCAGTACTTC
clone_size: NA; v_call: TRBV28; d_call: TRBD1; j_call: TRBJ1-4; cdr3_aa: CARTGQGDEKLFF; cdr3_nt: TGTGCCAGGACGGGACAGGGTGACGAAAAACTGTTTTTT
clone_size: NA; v_call: TRBV4-1; d_call: TRBD1; j_call: TRBJ1-2; cdr3_aa: CASSQDRDRLAGYTF; cdr3_nt: TGCGCCAGCAGCCAAGACAGGGACAGGTTGGCTGGCTACACCTTC
clone_size: NA; v_call: TRBV5-5; d_call: TRBD1; j_call: TRBJ1-2; cdr3_aa: CASSLLEWTGGVGIYGYTF; cdr3_nt: TGTGCCAGCAGCTTACTTGAGTGGACAGGGGGCGTCGGGATTTATGGCTACACCTTC
clone_size: NA; v_call: TRBV5-6; d_call: NA; j_call: TRBJ1-1; cdr3_aa: CASSLATLRNTEAFF; cdr3_nt: TGTGCCAGCAGCTTGGCCACCCTAAGGAACACTGAAGCTTTCTTT
clone_size: NA; v_call: TRBV2; d_call: NA; j_call: TRBJ1-2; cdr3_aa: CASSGGHLQFYGYTF; cdr3_nt: TGTGCCAGCAGTGGGGGACACCTTCAATTCTATGGCTACACCTTC
clone_size: once; v_call: TRBV10-3; d_call: TRBD1; j_call: TRBJ1-1; cdr3_aa: CAIRLTGANTEAFF; cdr3_nt: TGTGCCATCAGACTGACAGGGGCTAACACTGAAGCTTTCTTT
clone_size: once; v_call: TRBV9; d_call: TRBD1; j_call: TRBJ2-7; cdr3_aa: CASSALQGWDEQYF; cdr3_nt: TGTGCCAGCAGCGCCTTACAGGGGTGGGACGAGCAGTACTTC
clone_size: few; v_call: TRBV27; d_call: NA; j_call: TRBJ2-7; cdr3_aa: CASSPIARARFYEQYF; cdr3_nt: TGTGCCAGCAGCCCCATTGCGCGGGCACGATTCTACGAGCAGTACTTC
clone_size: NA; v_call: TRBV12-3/TRBV12-4; d_call: NA; j_call: TRBJ2-7; cdr3_aa: CASSYDSLYEQYF; cdr3_nt: TGTGCCAGCAGCTACGACAGTCTCTACGAGCAGTACTTC
clone_size: NA; v_call: TRBV7-8; d_call: NA; j_call: TRBJ2-7; cdr3_aa: CASSRVGPGELLSYEQYF; cdr3_nt: TGTGCCAGCAGCCGAGTCGGACCGGGGGAGCTTCTTTCCTACGAGCAGTACTTC
clone_size: once; v_call: TRBV5-4; d_call: TRBD1; j_call: TRBJ2-7; cdr3_aa: CASSLGQGIYEQYF; cdr3_nt: TGTGCCAGCAGCTTGGGACAGGGGATTTACGAGCAGTACTTC
clone_size: NA; v_call: TRBV13; d_call: NA; j_call: TRBJ1-1; cdr3_aa: CASSFGGGDTEAFF; cdr3_nt: TGTGCCAGCAGCTTCGGGGGAGGGGACACTGAAGCTTTCTTT
clone_size: NA; v_call: TRBV5-1; d_call: TRBD1; j_call: TRBJ2-7; cdr3_aa: CASKGWGDRGIYEQYF; cdr3_nt: TGCGCCAGCAAAGGGTGGGGGGACAGGGGTATCTACGAGCAGTACTTC
clone_size: NA; v_call: TRBV9; d_call: TRBD1; j_call: TRBJ1-1; cdr3_aa: CASSPGQGVNTEAFF; cdr3_nt: TGTGCCAGCAGTCCAGGACAGGGAGTAAACACTGAAGCTTTCTTT
clone_size: NA; v_call: TRBV7-9; d_call: TRBD1; j_call: TRBJ2-1; cdr3_aa: CASSLVQGYYNEQFF; cdr3_nt: TGTGCCAGCAGCTTAGTACAGGGGTATTACAATGAGCAGTTCTTC
clone_size: few; v_call: TRBV7-9; d_call: NA; j_call: TRBJ1-1; cdr3_aa: CASRPLVDSEAFF; cdr3_nt: TGTGCCAGCAGACCTCTCGTGGACAGTGAAGCTTTCTTT
clone_size: NA; v_call: TRBV7-6; d_call: TRBD2; j_call: TRBJ2-2; cdr3_aa: CASSWGGSTGELFF; cdr3_nt: TGTGCCAGCAGCTGGGGCGGGAGCACCGGGGAGCTGTTTTTT
clone_size: NA; v_call: TRBV5-1; d_call: TRBD1; j_call: TRBJ1-3; cdr3_aa: CASSLKGTGGASGNTIYF; cdr3_nt: TGCGCCAGCAGCTTGAAAGGAACAGGGGGCGCCTCTGGAAACACCATATATTTT
clone_size: NA; v_call: TRBV7-2; d_call: TRBD1; j_call: TRBJ1-1; cdr3_aa: CASSLRQGDTEAFF; cdr3_nt: TGTGCCAGCAGCTTAAGGCAGGGGGACACTGAAGCTTTCTTT
clone_size: NA; v_call: TRBV30; d_call: TRBD1; j_call: TRBJ2-7; cdr3_aa: CAWSAGQGNYEQYF; cdr3_nt: TGTGCCTGGAGTGCGGGACAGGGAAACTACGAGCAGTACTTC
clone_size: NA; v_call: TRBV24-1; d_call: TRBD1; j_call: TRBJ1-3; cdr3_aa: CATRPNWDSPGNTIYF; cdr3_nt: TGTGCCACCAGGCCTAATTGGGACAGCCCTGGAAACACCATATATTTT
clone_size: NA; v_call: TRBV10-3; d_call: NA; j_call: TRBJ1-2; cdr3_aa: CAISANLGGENYGYTF; cdr3_nt: TGTGCCATCAGTGCAAATCTGGGGGGAGAGAACTATGGCTACACCTTC
clone_size: NA; v_call: TRBV4-3; d_call: NA; j_call: TRBJ1-4; cdr3_aa: CASSQIHGREFFFGEKLFF; cdr3_nt: TGCGCCAGCAGCCAAATCCACGGGCGGGAGTTCTTCTTTGGTGAAAAACTGTTTTTT
clone_size: NA; v_call: TRBV10-2; d_call: NA; j_call: TRBJ1-2; cdr3_aa: CASSQSWVLGSDGYTF; cdr3_nt: TGCGCCAGCAGCCAGTCATGGGTTTTAGGGAGCGATGGCTACACCTTC
clone_size: once; v_call: TRBV5-1; d_call: NA; j_call: TRBJ1-2; cdr3_aa: CASSLQGNGYTF; cdr3_nt: TGCGCCAGCAGCTTGCAGGGGAATGGCTACACCTTC
clone_size: NA; v_call: TRBV9; d_call: TRBD2; j_call: TRBJ2-7; cdr3_aa: CASSPGTSGRYEQYF; cdr3_nt: TGTGCCAGCAGCCCAGGGACTAGCGGAAGATACGAGCAGTACTTC
clone_size: NA; v_call: TRBV4-2; d_call: NA; j_call: TRBJ1-5; cdr3_aa: CASSQDGGANQPQHF; cdr3_nt: TGTGCCAGCAGCCAAGATGGGGGGGCCAATCAGCCCCAGCATTTT